This T cell receptor (beta chain) was identified in a study of cytomegalovirus exposure and HLA in healthy donors (dated by TCRdb to the late 2010s). About the investigation overall: An earlier analysis of a few hundred of the donors reported 276 Gb of sequence data and around 110 million unique TCR beta sequences obtained from roughly 180 million T cells. An early release covering approximately 600 HLA-typed donors comprised about 310 gigabases of sequencing data and tens of millions of unique TCR sequences. The genetic ancestry cluster associated with self-reported Caucasian donors included 80% to 90% of the 300 to 400 genotyped donors. The aim of the study was to test whether cataloging public T cell receptors could identify signatures of past pathogen exposure. The T cell repertoires of 550 to 850 subjects were profiled by immunosequencing and related to cytomegalovirus serostatus. Along with the approximately 700-subject first cohort, a separate validation cohort of 120 different subjects was used. To predict cytomegalovirus infection status, the study brought together high-throughput TCR immunosequencing, statistical association of individual TCRs with disease status, and machine learning. To study patterns of TCR occurrence, a later analysis re-analyzed previously published TCR beta repertoires from 500 to 850 donors and added high-resolution HLA genotyping. In the later analysis, no new phenotypic data were used to find candidate immune exposures; instead, reliance was placed on TCR beta sequences and their occurrence across donors. An earlier analysis of 587 of the donors used high-throughput TCR beta sequencing to judge whether each TCR beta V gene segment behaved as functional or pseudogenic. Donor age, sex, ethnicity and CMV serostatus were compiled together with the repertoire data. A later genetic analysis used genome-wide SNP genotypes for about 65% of the 666 donors, treating that subset as a discovery cohort. All discovery cohort repertoires had been generated using a single sequencing platform. HLA typing covered class I and class II loci at four-digit resolution. The number of typed donors differed by locus: 629-630 for A, B, C, DRB1 and DQB1; 522 for DQA1; around 580 for DPA1; and roughly 450 for DPB1. Roughly five DR-DQ haplotypes were handled as single units for association and clustering, since linkage in the cohort was strong. Across around 400 genotyped donors of the cohort, an average of about 240,000 unique TCR beta nucleotide sequences per donor were sequenced, and approximately 17% of those sequences were non-productive.

V sheds 2 bases and J sheds 4 bases, leaving 20 bases between their ends. CDR1 is given as SGHAT and CDR2 as FQNNGV, both from the germline V gene. The CDR3, from cysteine to phenylalanine, totals 17 residues. The DNA shown is the 51-base CDR3, in frame from base 1. The cohort comprised fewer than 750 healthy bone marrow donors. At the time of sampling, every cohort member was nominally healthy, though immune exposures that went unrecorded were likely present. The donor tested CMV seropositive and was one of the 289 seropositive cohort members. A peripheral blood sample was collected from each donor, and TCR beta sequencing was performed on peripheral blood mononuclear cells. Genomic DNA was extracted from the blood cell samples with the Qiagen DNeasy Blood Extraction Kit. The method was the immunoSEQ multiplex PCR assay. A mixture of 60 forward primers for TCR Vbeta segments and 13 reverse primers for TCR Jbeta segments was used in the multiplex PCR. Amplification of the CDR3 region of rearranged TCR beta genes was performed with a multiplex PCR assay on genomic DNA. On the Illumina HiSeq System, the amplified TCR beta libraries were sequenced as 87-base-pair reads. As for the authors' bioinformatics: A later analysis tallied roughly 78 million unique TCR beta chains across the 666 repertoires, and some 12 million of those chains were shared by two or more donors. To remove PCR and sequencing errors, raw reads were error-corrected and collapsed into unique sequences using a nearest-neighbor algorithm that merged closely related sequences. To assign V, D and J gene segments, CDR3 sequences were aligned to IMGT reference sequences. For a sequence to be retained, a match of at least six nucleotides to both a V gene segment and a J gene segment was required. A rearrangement counted as productive if the CDR3 had no stop codons and remained in frame with V and J, and every other rearrangement counted as non-productive. CDR3 was defined by IMGT convention, running from the second conserved V-encoded cysteine to the conserved J-encoded phenylalanine. Sequences without an unambiguous match to a single V gene segment were excluded from the earlier analysis of 587 of the donors. In an earlier analysis of 587 of the donors, V segments were called functional above 56.7% productive rearrangements and were called segregating when the between-donor standard deviation exceeded 5%. A statistical classification framework was built for diagnosing cytomegalovirus status from the catalog of TCR beta chain sequences. In a later analysis, TCR nucleotide sequences were compared against IMGT/GENE-DB human TR gene sequences so that V and J genes could be assigned. A later analysis assigned CDR3 sequences and most-parsimonious VDJ recombination scenarios with the TCRdist pipeline. In a later analysis, each TCR beta chain was defined by its CDR3 amino acid sequence together with its V-gene family, and reads without a unique V-gene family were excluded. To address suspected cross-contamination and a sequencing artifact, a later analysis removed 592 highly shared, low-generation-probability nucleotide sequences. A later analysis calculated a clonal expansion index for each public chain from normalized within-repertoire ranks of inferred template counts. Generation probabilities in a later analysis came from a VDJ recombination model fitted to out-of-frame rearrangements, and those results were checked against IGoR. In a later analysis, hypergeometric tests were used to score TCR-TCR, TCR-HLA and TCR-CMV co-occurrence, with a repertoire-size bias correction applied to TCR pairs. False discovery rates were estimated in a later analysis by permuting HLA or CMV assignments 20 times. A later analysis grouped co-occurring TCRs with DBSCAN, adding TCRdist sequence similarity when clustering within HLA-allele-positive subsets. Co-occurrence clustering excluded repertoires with fewer than 30,000 or more than 120,000 public chains, plus five with anomalous nucleotide sharing. TCRdb re-hosts the immuneACCESS table, in-frame sequences only. Its copies lack some clones; in the studies checked, an unresolved V gene accounts for under half of them, and the cause for the rest is not known. That table supplies the V and J calls and clone size; D and trimming were determined from the DNA. Across this sample there are approximately 97,000 clones, with approximately 81% seen only once. Clones ranked in the top ten supply about 3.9% of the sample.

What the research found in general, with its limitations: Sequencing depth was assumed to be roughly uniform across donors in the presence/absence analyses, though that assumption may not hold. According to the authors, the approach could potentially be generalized to other disease states and immunological phenotypes. Because the 87-base-pair reads could not distinguish some IMGT-functional V segments, including TRBV6-2 and TRBV6-3, those segments were excluded. A later analysis found that most CMV-associated TCR beta chains appeared HLA-restricted, with HLA associations seemingly driven largely by CMV exposure. Correlated functional status among segregating V segments might reflect linkage disequilibrium, but an unknown experimental factor could not be ruled out. Several of the top co-occurrence clusters appeared to be linked to parvovirus B19, influenza, CMV and Epstein-Barr virus, according to a later analysis. Broadly in line with IMGT annotations, most TCR beta V segments showed up in productive rearrangements about 87% or about 30% of the time in an earlier analysis of a few hundred of the donors. The only immune exposure information available for the cohort was CMV serostatus. While some public TCRs were present in many individuals, most TCR sequences turned up only very rarely across donors. A later analysis found that TCR association rates varied across HLA loci, with DRB1 alleles showing the most associated TCRs and HLA-C alleles the fewest. Specific HLA alleles were associated with roughly 17,000 TCR beta sequences at a false discovery rate of 0.05 in a later analysis. The cohort was sequenced for TCR beta chains only, and without alpha or paired-chain data the features that could be detected were limited. A later analysis found that HLA-associated TCR beta chains were more clonally expanded and had lower generation probabilities than equally common non-associated chains. An association between a missense DCLRE1C variant and V-gene and J-gene trimming of TCR beta chains was found in a later genetic analysis and replicated in an independent cohort. In vitro tests confirmed that three of the cytomegalovirus-associated TCR beta chains recognize cytomegalovirus antigens. Cytomegalovirus status was reported to be diagnosed by the classifier with high specificity and sensitivity in both the original and validation cohorts. According to a later genetic analysis, donors in an Asian-associated ancestry cluster had fewer N-insertions in productive TCRs than the approximately 670-donor mean. A further reported finding was that TCR beta sequences accurately predicted the HLA-A and HLA-B alleles for most subjects in the first cohort. Because counts were too low, some 17 rarely observed V segments, including chromosome 9 orphons, were excluded from the earlier analysis of under 650 of the donors. Because some donors lacked HLA typing at each locus, the association tests relied only on the typed subset. In the study, around 160 TCR beta chains were listed as associated with cytomegalovirus. The sequencing pipeline was judged likely to have produced a cluster of highly shared sequence variants as a technical artifact. When HLA alleles, especially DR and DQ, strongly co-occurred, attributing TCR associations to individual alleles was difficult.

Concerning this clone itself: Its cognate antigen has yet to be identified. No much larger clonotype is one base removed from it; base qualities were not supplied.

The V and J segments used are TRBV11-2 and TRBJ1-2; TRBD1 is possibly the D segment (5 matching bases). This TCR came from a woman in her 70s in good health and CMV-seropositive. Specimen: PBMCs. The base sequence is TGTGCCAGCAGCTTACAAGCGCTACAGGCCTTTAGCTATGGCTACACCTTC. Its protein is CASSLQALQAFSYGYTF.